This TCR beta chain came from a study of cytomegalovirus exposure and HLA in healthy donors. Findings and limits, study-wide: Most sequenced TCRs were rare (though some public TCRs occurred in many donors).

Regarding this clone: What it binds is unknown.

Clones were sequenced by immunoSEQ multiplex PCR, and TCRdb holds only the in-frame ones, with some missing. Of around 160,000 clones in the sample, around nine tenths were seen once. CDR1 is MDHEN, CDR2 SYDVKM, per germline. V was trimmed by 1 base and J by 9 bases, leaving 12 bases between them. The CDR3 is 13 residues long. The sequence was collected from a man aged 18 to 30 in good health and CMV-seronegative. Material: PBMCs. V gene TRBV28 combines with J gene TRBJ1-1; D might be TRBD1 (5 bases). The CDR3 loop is CASSLSYRGQAFF. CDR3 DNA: TGTGCCAGCAGTTTATCATATAGGGGTCAAGCTTTCTTT.